The text below deals with one T cell receptor beta chain. The data are from a study of a mutant IDH1 vaccine in newly diagnosed glioma. Study as a whole: Former treatment meant radiotherapy, temozolomide, or both; the majority had gotten both.

The sample's time point: baseline, week 1 (first vaccination visit). Noted treatment: pre-vaccination baseline after standard-of-care therapy. The germline V gene encodes CDR1 SGHAT and CDR2 FQNNGV. The CDR3 runs to 17 residues. With 2 bases clipped from V and 5 bases from J, the junction kept 13 bases outside the gene matches. Clones were sequenced by immunoSEQ multiplex PCR, and TCRdb holds only the in-frame ones, with some missing. The data contain tens of thousands of clones, over 75% of them singletons. The source was PBMCs, collected from a glioma patient treated with radiotherapy, temozolomide or both. The TCR comes from a man between 25 and 39 years old with glioma. The chain couples TRBV11-2 to TRBJ2-5; 8 bases match TRBD2. The CDR3 here is CASSLQLAALTGETQYF. In DNA, the CDR3 is TGTGCCAGCAGCTTACAACTAGCGGCCCTAACTGGGGAGACCCAGTACTTC.